Listed here is a single T cell receptor (beta chain). Its antigen is unknown. The repertoire was sequenced with immunoSEQ multiplex PCR; TCRdb's copy has only in-frame clones and lacks some. This sample has about 31,000 clones, with roughly 80% found just once. The sample originates from a study of radiotherapy plus CTLA-4 blockade in lung cancer. Overall study context: Objective responses occurred in around 18% of patients; about 32% had disease control.

V lost 4 bases, J lost 3 bases, and 1 base lay in between. The CDR3 is 10 amino acids. Germline assignment: CDR1 MNHNS and CDR2 SASEGT. General study findings and limits: Clones of tumor-derived TCRs expanded in blood after radiotherapy plus ipilimumab.

Sequenced material: peripheral blood, taken from a patient treated with radiotherapy plus ipilimumab. The rearrangement links TRBV6-1 to TRBJ2-7, with D hard to call. The TCR comes from a human donor with non-small cell lung cancer who had stable disease on radiotherapy plus ipilimumab. The CDR3 loop is CASSVYEQYF. The DNA for the CDR3 is TGTGCCAGCAGTGTCTACGAGCAGTACTTC.